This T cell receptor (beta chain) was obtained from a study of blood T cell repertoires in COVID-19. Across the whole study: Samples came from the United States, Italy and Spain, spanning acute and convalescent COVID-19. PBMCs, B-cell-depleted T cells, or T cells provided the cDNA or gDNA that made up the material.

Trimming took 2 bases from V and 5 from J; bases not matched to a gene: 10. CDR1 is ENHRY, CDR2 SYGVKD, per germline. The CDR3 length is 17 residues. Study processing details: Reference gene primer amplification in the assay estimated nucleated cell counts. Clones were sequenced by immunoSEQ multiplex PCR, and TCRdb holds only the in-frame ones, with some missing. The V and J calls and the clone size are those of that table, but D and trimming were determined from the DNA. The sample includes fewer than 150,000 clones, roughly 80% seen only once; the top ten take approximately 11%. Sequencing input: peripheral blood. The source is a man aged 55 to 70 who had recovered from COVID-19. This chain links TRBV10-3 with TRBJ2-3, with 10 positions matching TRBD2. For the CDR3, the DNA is TGTGCCATCAGTGAGACATCTAGCGGGAGATTGATAGATACGCAGTATTTT. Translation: CAISETSSGRLIDTQYF.